Following are 6 T cell receptor beta chains from one sample sequenced in a study of T cell changes during pregnancy in multiple sclerosis. Clones were read by immunoSEQ multiplex PCR, and TCRdb kept only the in-frame ones, dropping some. The sample shows tens of thousands of clones, less than 95% of them seen only once. The sample consisted of peripheral blood, taken in the first trimester of pregnancy. The receptors come from a female donor in good health, enrolled as a control in a pregnancy study.

This clone was observed once. The rearrangement links TRBV4-3 to TRBJ2-7; 7 positions agree with TRBD1. Germline V gene data show CDR1 as LGHNA and CDR2 as YSLEER. The V and J ends lost 1 base and 6 bases, in that order; junction bases with no gene match: 6. The CDR3 sequence is 14 residues long. CDR3 nucleotides: TGCGCCAGCAGCCAAGGGATGACAGGGCGCGAGCAGTACTTC. Translation gives CASSQGMTGREQYF.

The rearrangement joins TRBV2 to TRBJ2-7, with D possibly TRBD2 on 5 matching bases. V gave up 8 bases and J gave up 6 bases, with 11 bases separating them. Per germline, CDR1 SNHLY and CDR2 FYNNEI. The CDR3 spans 11 residues. CDR3 sequence (DNA): TGTGCCAGCGGGATTGCGGGCGAGCAGTACTTC. Translated, it gives CASGIAGEQYF.

The rearrangement joins TRBV2 to TRBJ1-2; a possible D gene is TRBD1 (6 bases). The germline V and J ends were trimmed by 6 bases and 5 bases, with 13 bases remaining between them. The CDR3 sequence is 13 residues long. The V gene's germline CDR1 is SNHLY and CDR2 FYNNEI. DNA of the CDR3: TGTGCCAGCAGGAGGACAGAGACATATGGCTACACCTTC. Translating it yields CASRRTETYGYTF.

Remarks on this clone: At one end the junction does not follow the germline gene, possibly because of a read error. This sample also contains other DNA sequences that code for the same CDR3. The V call is TRBV27, the J call TRBJ2-7, with 7 positions matching TRBD1. The CDR3 contains 15 residues. Per germline, CDR1 MNHEY and CDR2 SMNVEV (reference sequence). The CDR3 DNA follows: TGTGCCAGCAGCCCCAAGGGACAGCCCCCCTACGAACAGTACTTC. Translating gives CASSPKGQPPYEQYF.

The rearrangement joins TRBV7-9 to TRBJ1-1; D is perhaps TRBD1 (5 bases). V dropped 11 bases and J dropped 2 bases, with 18 bases sitting between them. This CDR3 comprises 14 residues. Per germline, CDR1 SEHNR and CDR2 FQNEAQ (reference sequence). CDR3 loop: CAASTGGHNTEAFF. The CDR3 DNA is TGTGCCGCAAGCACCGGTGGACACAACACTGAAGCTTTCTTT.

V is TRBV27 and J is TRBJ2-2, with 7 bases identical to TRBD2. This CDR3 has 15 residues. Unmatched junction bases numbered 2, after V lost 3 bases and J lost 1 base. The V gene's germline CDR1 is MNHEY and CDR2 SMNVEV (reference sequence). CDR3 sequence (DNA): TGTGCCAGCAGTTTTGCGGGGGTGAACACCGGGGAGCTGTTTTTT. Its translation is CASSFAGVNTGELFF.